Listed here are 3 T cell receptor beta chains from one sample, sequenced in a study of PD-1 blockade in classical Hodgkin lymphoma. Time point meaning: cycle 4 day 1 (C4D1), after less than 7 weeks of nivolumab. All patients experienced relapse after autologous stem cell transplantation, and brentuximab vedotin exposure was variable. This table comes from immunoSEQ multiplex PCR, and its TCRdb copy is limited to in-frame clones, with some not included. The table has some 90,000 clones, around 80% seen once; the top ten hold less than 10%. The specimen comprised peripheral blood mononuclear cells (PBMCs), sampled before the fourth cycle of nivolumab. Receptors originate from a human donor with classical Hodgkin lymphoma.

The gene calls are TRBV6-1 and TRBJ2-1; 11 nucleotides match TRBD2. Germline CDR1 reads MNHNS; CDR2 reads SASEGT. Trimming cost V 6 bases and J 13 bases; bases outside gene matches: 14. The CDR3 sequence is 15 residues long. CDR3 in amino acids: CASRFRGGLAETQFF. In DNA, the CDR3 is TGTGCCAGCAGGTTCAGGGGGGGACTAGCGGAGACCCAGTTCTTC.

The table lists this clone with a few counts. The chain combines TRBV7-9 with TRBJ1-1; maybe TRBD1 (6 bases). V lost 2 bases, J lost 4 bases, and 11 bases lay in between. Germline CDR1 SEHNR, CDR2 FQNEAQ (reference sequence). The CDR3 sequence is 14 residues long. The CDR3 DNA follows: TGTGCCAGCAGCTTACAGGTCAGGGGCACTGAAGCTTTCTTT. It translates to CASSLQVRGTEAFF.

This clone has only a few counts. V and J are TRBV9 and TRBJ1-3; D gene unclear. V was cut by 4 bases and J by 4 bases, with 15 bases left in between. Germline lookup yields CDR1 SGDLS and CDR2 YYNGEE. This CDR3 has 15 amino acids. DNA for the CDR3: TGTGCCAGCAGCACCCTTGGAGGGTTAGGAAACACCATATATTTT. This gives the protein CASSTLGGLGNTIYF.